The clone carrying this T cell receptor beta chain was detected a few times. Its antigen remains unknown. The entry originates in a study of T-cell memory formation after mild COVID-19. Germline values: CDR1 MNHEY, CDR2 SVGEGT. This CDR3 is 15 amino acids long. V shed 0 bases, J shed 6 bases, and the junction held 2 bases outside the gene matches. Study findings and constraints: CD4+ bias marked clones expanding day 15 to 37, unlike balanced contracting clones. Contracting CD4+ clones lay largely in CM and EM, with CD8+ ones residing in EMRA.

5'RACE, which relied on constant-segment primers, yielded TCR alpha and TCR beta cDNA libraries carrying sample barcodes and UMIs. From the 5' RACE reads, TCRdb called clonotypes with MiXCR, one entry per CDR3 protein. The sample carries roughly 340,000 distinct CDR3 sequences, 15% to 20% recorded once. The chain has TRBV6-2 or TRBV6-3 and TRBJ2-1, with TRBD2 matching 10 bases. Input material: PBMCs or a T cell subset sorted from them (not recorded which). The origin of this receptor is a man between 18 and 35 years old who had mild COVID-19 (a few samples of this study predate the infection). Cell type and time point are not known. The CDR3 reads CASSYSSSGGNEQFF. DNA of the CDR3: TGTGCCAGCAGTTACTCTTCTAGCGGGGGCAATGAGCAGTTCTTC.